This TCR beta chain was identified in a study of blood T cell repertoires in COVID-19. Whole-study context: Whether acute or convalescent, the COVID-19 samples came from the United States, Italy and Spain. PBMCs, B-cell-depleted T cells, or T cells provided the cDNA or gDNA that made up the material.

Authors' methods: Reference gene primer amplification gave estimated nucleated cell counts. Using immunoSEQ multiplex PCR, the repertoire was profiled, and TCRdb retains in-frame clones only, with some absent. V, J and clone size derive from that table, while D and trimming were established from the DNA sequence. The sample carries approximately 670,000 clones, approximately 90% recorded once. V trimming: 0 bases; J trimming: 9 bases; junction bases outside the gene matches: 11. This CDR3 has 16 residues. Germline CDR1 is MNHEY and CDR2 is SVGAGI. The J gene is TRBJ2-1, the V gene TRBV6-5, with TRBD2 identical over 7 bases. Sequenced: peripheral blood. This receptor was identified in a woman between 18 and 30 years old with acute or convalescent COVID-19. Here the CDR3 reads CASSYSPPSGAGEQFF. CDR3 DNA: TGTGCCAGCAGTTACTCGCCCCCCAGCGGGGCTGGTGAGCAGTTCTTC.